Shown below are 25 T cell receptor beta chains from a single sample sequenced in a study of identical twins. TCRdb processed the 5' RACE reads anew with MiXCR; each CDR3 protein has one entry. The sample holds 410,000 or so distinct CDR3 sequences; approximately 18% are singletons and the top ten take more than 10%. Sequencing was performed on naive T cells sorted from blood. These receptor sequences come from a man between 45 and 60 years old in good health.

The rearrangement links TRBV9 to TRBJ2-3, with D uncertain. Trimming took 3 bases from V and 0 from J, leaving 11 bases between them. The CDR3 consists of 15 residues. The germline gives CDR1 SGDLS, CDR2 YYNGEE. The CDR3 sequence: CASSALTFSTDTQYF. The DNA for the CDR3 is TGTGCCAGCAGCGCTCTAACATTTAGCACAGATACGCAGTATTTT.

The table lists this clonotype with a few counts. This chain joins TRBV28 and TRBJ2-7, with D perhaps matching TRBD2 (7 bases). Germline lookup yields CDR1 MDHEN and CDR2 SYDVKM. The CDR3 runs to 16 residues. V gave up 5 bases and J gave up 0 bases, with 17 bases separating them. CDR3 sequence reads: CASSVLGGGSSYEQYF. For the CDR3, the DNA is TGTGCCAGCAGTGTACTAGGGGGAGGGAGCTCCTACGAGCAGTACTTC. The complete variable domain, with remaining parts taken from reference TRBV28 and TRBJ2-7, reads DVKVTQSSRYLVKRTGEKVFLECVQDMDHENMFWYRQDPGLGLRLIYFSYDVKMKEKGDIPEGYSVSREKKERFSLILESASTNQTSMYLCASSVLGGGSSYEQYFGPGTRLTVT.

This clonotype showed up just a few times. The chain couples TRBV18 to TRBJ2-7; D is uncertain. CDR1 and CDR2 from the germline V gene are KGHSH and LQKENI. CDR3 size: 14 residues. Trimming took 3 bases from V and 2 from J, leaving 11 bases between them. The CDR3 region has the DNA TGTGCCAGCTCACCTCGTCAGCTTACCTACGAGCAGTACTTC. It codes for CASSPRQLTYEQYF.

This clonotype appeared many times. This sequence joins TRBV5-1 and TRBJ2-3; D is unresolved. Germline lookup yields CDR1 SGHRS and CDR2 YFSETQ. The CDR3 has 16 residues. Trimming stripped 5 bases from V and 0 bases from J, with 16 bases between. CDR3 region: CASRQSAVMSTDTQYF. In DNA, the CDR3 is TGCGCCAGCAGACAATCAGCTGTGATGAGCACAGATACGCAGTATTTT.

This clonotype was counted between two and nine times. At one end, the junction sequence differs from germline, possibly due to a read error. The chain joins TRBV12-3 or TRBV12-4 to TRBJ1-3; D is possibly TRBD1 (6 bases). This CDR3 region has 15 residues. The CDR3 DNA follows: TGTGCCAGCAGCATCACAGGGCCCTCTGGAAACCCCATATATTTT. Its translation is CASSITGPSGNPIYF.

This clonotype turned up a few times. The CDR3 here is CASSFPSSEAGNTIYF. The CDR3 region has the DNA TGTGCCAGCAGTTTTCCCTCGTCGGAGGCTGGAAACACCATATATTTT. V gene TRBV28 combines with J gene TRBJ1-3; D unresolved. CDR1 and CDR2 (germline): MDHEN, SYDVKM. This CDR3 spans 16 amino acids. Trimming removed 3 bases at V and 2 bases at J, with 14 bases between.

The rearrangement joins TRBV20-1 to TRBJ2-3; 13 nucleotides agree with TRBD2. Trimming removed 5 bases from V and 6 bases from J; junction bases left unmatched: 5. This CDR3 has 14 residues. Looked up from germline, CDR1 is DFQATT and CDR2 is SNEGSKA (reference sequence). The CDR3 here is CSALLAGGRDTQYF. The CDR3 DNA follows: TGCAGTGCTCTACTAGCGGGAGGGCGCGATACGCAGTATTTT.

At least ten counts were recorded for this clonotype. In DNA, the CDR3 is TGTGCCAGCAGTTACGTGGCCAGATCTGACGAGCAGTACTTC. Translated: CASSYVARSDEQYF. The chain recombines TRBV6-2 or TRBV6-3 with TRBJ2-7, with D uncertain. V gave up 2 bases and J gave up 5 bases, with 13 bases separating them. This CDR3 contains 14 residues. Germline V gene lookup returns CDR1 MNHEY and CDR2 SVGEGT.

This clonotype was seen more than once but under ten times. This chain connects TRBV12-3 or TRBV12-4 to TRBJ2-2; 10 bases fit TRBD1. Trimming removed 3 bases from V and 5 bases from J; junction bases left unmatched: 3. This CDR3 spans 15 amino acids. The CDR3: CASSFEGQGTGELFF. The CDR3 nucleotides are TGTGCCAGCAGTTTCGAGGGACAGGGGACCGGGGAGCTGTTTTTT.

The chain employs TRBV20-1 and TRBJ2-5, with 11 bases fitting TRBD2. The junction had 10 bases not matched to a gene; V was cut back by 5 bases and J by 5 bases. Per the germline V gene, CDR1 is DFQATT and CDR2 is SNEGSKA (reference sequence). The CDR3 is made up of 15 amino acids. The CDR3 bases are TGCAGTGCTCGAAGCGCTAGCGGGAGGCGGGAGACCCAGTACTTC. It encodes CSARSASGRRETQYF.

This clonotype was recorded at least ten times. V gene TRBV7-9 combines with J gene TRBJ2-2, with unresolved D. V lost 5 bases and J 3 bases, leaving 16 bases between the germline ends. CDR3 length: 16 residues. The V gene's germline CDR1 is SEHNR and CDR2 FQNEAQ (reference sequence). The CDR3 spells CASSPPLAEYTGELFF. DNA for the CDR3: TGTGCCAGCAGCCCCCCTTTGGCGGAGTACACCGGGGAGCTGTTTTTT.

This sequence joins TRBV6-5 and TRBJ2-3; D unresolved. Germline V CDR1 and CDR2: MNHEY, SVGAGI. V was clipped by 8 bases and J by 8 bases, with 14 bases between them. The CDR3 extends over 12 amino acids. CDR3 bases: TGTGCCAGCGGGGATCAGATCCGTACGCAGTATTTT. It is translated as CASGDQIRTQYF.

The chain joins TRBV5-1 to TRBJ1-4; D not certain. The CDR3 is made up of 14 amino acids. CDR1 is SGHRS and CDR2 is YFSETQ in the germline V gene. The V gene lost 0 bases and the J gene lost 8 bases, with 11 bases spanning the gap. The CDR3 sequence: CASSLGASAEKLFF. CDR3 DNA sequence: TGCGCCAGCAGCTTGGGTGCGTCGGCCGAAAAACTGTTTTTT.

This clonotype was seen more than once but under ten times. This could be a read error, since a much larger clone is one nucleotide away. CDR3 protein: CASSFEQNTEAFF. CDR3 nucleotide sequence: TGTGCCAGCAGTTTCGAACAGAACACTGAAGCTTTCTTT. The J gene is TRBJ1-1, the V gene TRBV12-3 or TRBV12-4; D unresolved. This CDR3 has 13 residues. The V end lost 3 bases, the J end lost 1 base, and 6 bases lay between the germline ends.

The gene calls are TRBV28 and TRBJ2-3; 16 nucleotides line up with TRBD2. The CDR3 has 19 residues. Looked up from germline, CDR1 is MDHEN and CDR2 is SYDVKM. V shed 3 bases, J shed 4 bases, and the junction held 10 bases outside the gene matches. The CDR3: CASSFSGTSGGGYSDTQYF. CDR3 DNA sequence: TGTGCCAGCAGTTTTTCCGGGACTAGCGGGGGGGGATATTCAGATACGCAGTATTTT. The full variable domain, its missing parts supplied by reference TRBV28 and TRBJ2-3, is DVKVTQSSRYLVKRTGEKVFLECVQDMDHENMFWYRQDPGLGLRLIYFSYDVKMKEKGDIPEGYSVSREKKERFSLILESASTNQTSMYLCASSFSGTSGGGYSDTQYFGPGTRLTVL.

In this sample, this clonotype turned up many times. V is TRBV6-2 or TRBV6-3 and J is TRBJ2-3; no clear D gene. The CDR3 runs to 11 residues. CDR1 is MNHEY and CDR2 is SVGEGT in the germline V gene. The V end lost 6 bases, the J end lost 2 bases, and 3 bases lay between the germline ends. CDR3 sequence: CASSNTDTQYF. CDR3 bases: TGTGCCAGCAGCAACACAGATACGCAGTATTTT.

This chain connects TRBV12-3 or TRBV12-4 to TRBJ1-1; 10 positions match TRBD1. Unmatched junction bases numbered 10, after V lost 1 base and J lost 8 bases. This CDR3 has 16 amino acids. In nucleotides, the CDR3 is TGTGCCAGCAGTTTAGGCCTTCGACAGGGGGCACCCGAAGCTTTCTTT. Protein product: CASSLGLRQGAPEAFF.

In its sample, this clonotype was seen many times. The chain carries TRBV11-2 and TRBJ2-2, with D unclear. CDR3 size: 15 residues. CDR1 and CDR2 from the germline V gene are SGHAT and FQNNGV. V lost 5 bases and J lost 6, with 16 bases in between. The CDR3, as DNA: TGTGCCAGCAGCCCCCGCCTTGAGTTGGCCGGGGAGCTGTTTTTT. It is translated as CASSPRLELAGELFF. The full variable domain, rest sourced from reference TRBV11-2 and TRBJ2-2, is EAGVAQSPRYKIIEKRQSVAFWCNPISGHATLYWYQQILGQGPKLLIQFQNNGVVDDSQLPKDRFSAERLKGVDSTLKIQPAKLEDSAVYLCASSPRLELAGELFFGEGSRLTVL.

This chain joins TRBV30 and TRBJ2-7; D unclear. The V and J ends lost 0 bases and 6 bases respectively, with 6 bases between them. CDR3 length equals 11 residues. CDR1 and CDR2 (germline): GTSNPN, SVGIG (reference sequence). CDR3 residues: CAWSVAGEQYF. DNA for the CDR3: TGTGCCTGGAGTGTGGCTGGCGAGCAGTACTTC.

This clonotype showed up just a few times. This chain links TRBV10-3 with TRBJ1-1; D is ambiguous. The CDR3 extends over 12 amino acids. CDR1 ENHRY and CDR2 SYGVKD come from the germline V gene. Between the trimmed V and J ends, which lost 7 bases and 1 base, there was a span of 7 bases. CDR3 DNA: TGTGCCATCAATTCCGCGAACACTGAAGCTTTCTTT. It translates to CAINSANTEAFF.

This clonotype has a count of ten or more. The chain uses TRBV12-3 or TRBV12-4 and TRBJ2-7; D unclear. The CDR3 runs 15 residues. V was pared by 3 bases and J by 6 bases, with 18 bases between. CDR3 nucleotide sequence: TGTGCCAGCAGTTTGTCCCTCGGTGATTGGGGCGAGCAGTACTTC. Translating gives CASSLSLGDWGEQYF.

The rearrangement links TRBV5-1 to TRBJ2-3; 8 nucleotides agree with TRBD2. The J segment lost 1 base and the V segment lost 5 bases, leaving 6 bases of the junction unmatched. The germline CDR1 and CDR2 sequences are SGHRS and YFSETQ. This CDR3 region has 15 residues. The CDR3 reads CASRAGVGGTDTQYF. CDR3 DNA sequence: TGCGCCAGCAGAGCGGGGGTCGGGGGCACAGATACGCAGTATTTT.

The chain recombines TRBV5-1 with TRBJ1-6, with 10 bases lining up with TRBD1. The CDR3 runs to 15 residues. Germline V gives CDR1 SGHRS, CDR2 YFSETQ. Trimming removed 3 bases from V and 3 bases from J; junction bases left unmatched: 0. This CDR3 is CASSWDRGYNSPLHF. CDR3 nucleotide sequence: TGCGCCAGCAGCTGGGACAGGGGCTATAATTCACCCCTCCACTTT.

This clonotype was found many times. The V call is TRBV7-2, the J call TRBJ2-7, with 8 bases identical to TRBD2. The CDR3 is 15 amino acids. Per germline, CDR1 SGHTA and CDR2 FQGNSA. V lost 5 bases, J lost 6 bases, and 12 bases stayed unmatched. CDR3 in DNA: TGTGCCAGCAGCAGGAGACACGGGGGGGCGACCGAGCAGTACTTC. It codes for CASSRRHGGATEQYF.

The J gene is TRBJ2-1, the V gene TRBV27; 8 positions agree with TRBD1. Losses at the gene ends were 3 bases for V and 4 bases for J; bases not matched to a gene: 5. The V gene's germline CDR1 is MNHEY and CDR2 SMNVEV (reference sequence). The CDR3 is made up of 15 amino acids. The DNA for the CDR3 is TGTGCCAGCAGTTTTACCGGACAGGGTTACAATGAGCAGTTCTTC. Its translation: CASSFTGQGYNEQFF.